The 9 T cell receptor beta chains below all came from one sample that was sequenced in a study of cytomegalovirus exposure and HLA in healthy donors. 60 Vbeta and 13 Jbeta primers were used in PCR. TCRdb's copy holds only in-frame clones and misses some; the assay was immunoSEQ multiplex PCR. This sample has roughly 130,000 clones, with more than 70% found just once. Input material: PBMCs. All receptors come from a human donor in good health.

The chain recombines TRBV5-5 with TRBJ1-2; 7 bases fit TRBD1. CDR1 and CDR2 (germline): SGHKS, YYEKEE (reference sequence). V shed 7 bases, J shed 1 base, and the junction held 7 bases outside the gene matches. The CDR3 loop spans 14 amino acids. The CDR3, as DNA: TGTGCCAGCCAGGGGGGTCCTAATAACTATGGCTACACCTTC. This codes for CASQGGPNNYGYTF.

For this clone: Germline is not matched at one junction end, which may reflect a read error. V usage is TRBV7-9 and J usage is TRBJ1-2, with a possible D match to TRBD1 (6 bases). The CDR3 runs 12 residues. Germline values: CDR1 SEHNR, CDR2 FQNEAQ (reference sequence). CDR3 nucleotide sequence: TGTTCCAGCAGCTTGACAGGTCCCGGCTACACCTTC. Translated: CSSSLTGPGYTF.

J is TRBJ2-5 and V is TRBV4-1; weak D call: TRBD2 (6 bases). V was cut by 0 bases and J by 4 bases, with 12 bases left in between. The CDR3 is 15 residues long. In germline, CDR1 is MGHRA, CDR2 YSYEKL. This CDR3 reads CASSQDGRLGETQYF. For the CDR3, the DNA is TGCGCCAGCAGCCAAGATGGGAGACTAGGAGAGACCCAGTACTTC.

In its sample, this clone was seen a few times. This chain joins TRBV6-1 and TRBJ1-3; D perhaps matches TRBD1 (6 bases). Trimming removed 7 bases from V and 4 bases from J, with 11 bases in between. CDR3 length equals 13 residues. Germline CDR1 and CDR2: MNHNS and SASEGT. CDR3 in amino acids: CASIKDSGNTIYF. The CDR3 region has the DNA TGTGCCAGCATCAAGGACAGCGGAAACACCATATATTTT.

The chain links TRBV2 to TRBJ1-1; D might be TRBD1 (5 bases). The CDR3 length is 15 residues. CDR1 is SNHLY and CDR2 is FYNNEI in the germline V gene. The V gene lost 0 bases and the J gene lost 0 bases, with 8 bases spanning the gap. The CDR3 reads CASSEAPRVNTEAFF. The CDR3 nucleotides are TGTGCCAGCAGTGAAGCGCCCAGGGTGAACACTGAAGCTTTCTTT.

The rearrangement uses TRBV5-4 and TRBJ1-2; TRBD1 agrees at 9 bases. Germline-derived CDR1 and CDR2 are SGHNT and YYREEE (reference sequence). V lost 4 bases, J lost 3 bases, and 1 base stayed unmatched. The length of the CDR3 is 13 residues. The CDR3 protein is CASSRTGDYGYTF. The CDR3, as DNA: TGTGCCAGCAGCAGGACAGGGGACTATGGCTACACCTTC.

In this sample, this clone turned up a few times. The rearrangement uses TRBV7-2 and TRBJ2-1; 8 bases are shared with TRBD2. The CDR3 extends over 13 amino acids. J was trimmed by 13 bases and V by 5 bases; bases with no gene match: 10. From germline, CDR1 is SGHTA and CDR2 FQGNSA. CDR3 in amino acids: CASSPTGRGDQFF. The CDR3 DNA sequence: TGTGCCAGCAGCCCAACTGGGCGGGGGGATCAGTTCTTC.

J is TRBJ2-1 and V is TRBV7-3, with 10 bases matching TRBD2. This CDR3 comprises 16 residues. Per germline, CDR1 SGHTA and CDR2 FQGTGA. V shed 1 base and J 8 bases; nucleotides not matched to a gene: 8. In DNA, the CDR3 is TGTGCCAGCAGCTTAAGATCTAGCGGGGGTAGGTATGAGCAGTTCTTC. Translating it yields CASSLRSSGGRYEQFF.

The CDR3 protein is CASMPQGQYPGEQYF. The CDR3 DNA sequence: TGTGCCAGTATGCCACAGGGTCAATATCCAGGGGAGCAGTACTTC. The V and J genes are TRBV4-2 and TRBJ2-7; a weak D match, TRBD1 (6 bases). This CDR3 has 15 amino acids. Germline assignment: CDR1 LGHNA and CDR2 YNFKEQ. V gave up 9 bases and J gave up 7 bases, with 25 bases separating them.